Below are 8 T cell receptor beta chains sequenced from a single sample in a study of cytomegalovirus exposure and HLA in healthy donors. Amplification used 60 Vbeta primers and 13 Jbeta primers. Method: immunoSEQ multiplex PCR; TCRdb's copy keeps in-frame clones and lacks some. The sample lists around 150,000 clones; about three quarters were seen once. The specimen was PBMCs. These receptors all come from a man younger than 45 in good health and CMV-seropositive.

J is TRBJ2-7 and V is TRBV5-8; D not resolved. The CDR3 consists of 14 residues. Germline V gene data show CDR1 as SGHTS and CDR2 as YDEGEE. The V end lost 4 bases, the J end lost 0 bases, and 11 bases lay between the germline ends. For the CDR3, the DNA is TGTGCCAGCAGCCCCGGAGTTTCCTCCTACGAGCAGTACTTC. It is translated as CASSPGVSSYEQYF. The whole variable domain, remainder taken from reference TRBV5-8 and TRBJ2-7, is EAGVTQSPTHLIKTRGQQATLRCSPISGHTSVYWYQQALGLGLQFLLWYDEGEERNRGNFPPRFSGRQFPNYSSELNVNALELEDSALYLCASSPGVSSYEQYFGPGTRLTVT.

This clone occurred a few times. This chain connects TRBV6-6 to TRBJ2-7; tentatively, D is TRBD2 (6 bases). Germline CDR1 is MNHNY and CDR2 is SVGAGI (reference sequence). The CDR3 has 13 residues. Trimming took off 8 bases at V and 0 bases at J, with 11 bases between the two ends. DNA of the CDR3: TGTGCCAGCCGGGACTCCGACTCCTACGAGCAGTACTTC. This codes for CASRDSDSYEQYF.

The V and J genes are TRBV25-1 and TRBJ1-3, with 7 bases aligning to TRBD1. The CDR3 has 15 amino acids. Germline V CDR1 and CDR2: MGHDK, SYGVNS. The V segment lost 3 bases and the J segment 2 bases; nucleotides outside the gene matches: 4. CDR3 nucleotide sequence: TGTGCCAGCAGTGAGTCCGACAGGGCTGGAAACACCATATATTTT. Its protein is CASSESDRAGNTIYF. Supplemented by reference TRBV25-1 and TRBJ1-3, the full variable domain reads EADIYQTPRYLVIGTGKKITLECSQTMGHDKMYWYQQDPGMELHLIHYSYGVNSTEKGDLSSESTVSRIRTEHFPLTLESARPSHTSQYLCASSESDRAGNTIYFGEGSWLTVV.

The chain employs TRBV19 and TRBJ2-3; 8 bases fit TRBD2. V was clipped by 3 bases and J by 5 bases; unmatched bases: 13. The CDR3 contains 17 residues. Germline-derived CDR1 and CDR2 are LNHDA and SQIVND (reference sequence). The CDR3 loop reads CASSILGSGSLRDTQYF. The CDR3 DNA reads TGTGCCAGTAGTATTCTTGGCAGCGGGAGCCTTAGAGATACGCAGTATTTT.

This clone appeared a few times. The chain carries TRBV19 and TRBJ1-4; 7 bases match TRBD1. Germline-derived CDR1 and CDR2 are LNHDA and SQIVND (reference sequence). The CDR3 covers 16 residues. V shed 6 bases, J shed 4 bases, and the junction held 11 bases outside the gene matches. This CDR3 reads CASRPRGQGGNEKLFF. DNA of the CDR3: TGTGCCAGTAGGCCGAGGGGGCAGGGCGGTAATGAAAAACTGTTTTTT.

The V call is TRBV28, the J call TRBJ2-3; the D gene is possibly TRBD2 (6 bases). Trimming stripped 7 bases from V and 5 bases from J, with 13 bases between. The length of the CDR3 is 13 residues. Germline CDR1 reads MDHEN; CDR2 reads SYDVKM. This chain's CDR3 is CASTGGSEDTQYF. CDR3 in DNA: TGTGCCAGCACTGGAGGGTCAGAAGATACGCAGTATTTT.

This clone was observed a few times. The V gene is TRBV7-8, the J gene TRBJ2-5; the match to TRBD2 covers 7 bases. Germline CDR1 reads SGHVS; CDR2 reads FQNEAQ. V lost 2 bases, J lost 4 bases, and 4 bases stayed unmatched. This CDR3 has 14 amino acids. This chain's CDR3 is CASSLSIAGETQYF. The CDR3 DNA follows: TGTGCCAGCAGCTTATCCATAGCGGGAGAGACCCAGTACTTC.

A few counts support this clone. The chain combines TRBV5-4 with TRBJ2-1, with 7 positions matching TRBD1. The CDR3 consists of 16 residues. The trim removed 0 bases at V and 3 bases at J, leaving 6 bases unmatched. The germline V gene encodes CDR1 SGHNT and CDR2 YYREEE (reference sequence). CDR3 loop: CASSLEGRGIYNEQFF. The CDR3 region has the DNA TGTGCCAGCAGCTTGGAGGGCAGGGGGATCTACAATGAGCAGTTCTTC.